This is a list of T cell receptor beta chains from one sample in a study of CDR3 diversity in severe acne. TCRdb processed the PCR reads anew with MiXCR; each CDR3 protein has one entry. Of approximately 79,000 distinct CDR3 sequences in the sample, roughly half were seen once. Sequenced material: blood. These receptor sequences come from a male donor in good health, serving as a control. CDR3s include the opening cysteine and the closing phenylalanine or tryptophan. Fields, in order: D gene, V gene, clone size, J gene, CDR3 protein, CDR3 DNA. D genes are given only for firm matches. Part of the rows lack a size; the others show once, few, many or a class for expanded clones.

d_call: .
v_call: TRBV15
clone_size: .
j_call: TRBJ2-5
cdr3_aa: CATSRASSGPRETQYF
cdr3_nt: TGTGCCACCAGCAGAGCTTCCTCGGGACCACGAGAGACCCAGTACTTC

d_call: TRBD2
v_call: TRBV10-3
clone_size: once
j_call: TRBJ2-5
cdr3_aa: CASSLKAGGPRETQYF
cdr3_nt: TGTGCCAGCAGTTTGAAAGCGGGAGGGCCGCGAGAGACCCAGTACTTC

d_call: .
v_call: TRBV7-9
clone_size: many
j_call: TRBJ1-2
cdr3_aa: CAPLRNYGYTF
cdr3_nt: TGTGCCCCCCTGCGAAACTATGGCTACACCTTC

d_call: .
v_call: TRBV20-1
clone_size: medium-sized
j_call: TRBJ1-2
cdr3_aa: CSARAGYGYTF
cdr3_nt: TGCAGTGCTAGAGCCGGGTATGGCTACACCTTC

d_call: .
v_call: TRBV7-9
clone_size: few
j_call: TRBJ2-5
cdr3_aa: CASSFSATQYF
cdr3_nt: TGTGCCAGCAGCTTTTCTGCCACCCAGTACTTC

d_call: TRBD1
v_call: TRBV6-2/TRBV6-3
clone_size: many
j_call: TRBJ2-3
cdr3_aa: CASRIGTAQADTQYF
cdr3_nt: TGTGCCAGCAGAATCGGGACAGCTCAAGCAGATACGCAGTATTTT

d_call: .
v_call: TRBV2
clone_size: .
j_call: TRBJ2-3
cdr3_aa: CASIEGVGDTQYF
cdr3_nt: TGTGCCAGCATAGAGGGAGTAGGAGATACGCAGTATTTT

d_call: .
v_call: TRBV7-9
clone_size: .
j_call: TRBJ1-1
cdr3_aa: CASRLLDPNTEAFF
cdr3_nt: TGTGCCAGCAGGCTACTGGACCCGAACACTGAAGCTTTCTTT

d_call: TRBD1
v_call: TRBV25-1
clone_size: .
j_call: TRBJ2-5
cdr3_aa: CASSLGQGGGETQYF
cdr3_nt: TGTGCCAGCAGCCTCGGACAGGGGGGAGGAGAGACCCAGTACTTC

d_call: .
v_call: TRBV19
clone_size: .
j_call: TRBJ2-6
cdr3_aa: CASTKTGSGANVLTF
cdr3_nt: TGTGCCAGTACCAAGACAGGCTCTGGGGCCAACGTCCTGACTTTC

d_call: .
v_call: TRBV5-1
clone_size: .
j_call: TRBJ1-4
cdr3_aa: CASSLAGARSEKLFF
cdr3_nt: TGCGCCAGCAGCTTGGCCGGGGCTAGAAGTGAAAAACTGTTTTTT

d_call: .
v_call: TRBV13
clone_size: many
j_call: TRBJ2-2
cdr3_aa: CASSLLPGELFF
cdr3_nt: TGTGCCAGCAGCTTATTACCCGGGGAGCTGTTTTTT

d_call: TRBD2
v_call: TRBV24-1
clone_size: .
j_call: TRBJ2-7
cdr3_aa: CATSDRTSGRFGSYEQYF
cdr3_nt: TGTGCCACCAGTGATCGGACTAGCGGGAGGTTCGGCTCCTACGAGCAGTACTTC

d_call: .
v_call: TRBV18
clone_size: few
j_call: TRBJ2-1
cdr3_aa: CASSPQGMNEQFF
cdr3_nt: TGTGCCAGCTCACCGCAGGGGATGAATGAGCAGTTCTTC

d_call: .
v_call: TRBV7-2
clone_size: .
j_call: TRBJ1-3
cdr3_aa: CATTGGNTIYF
cdr3_nt: TGTGCCACTACGGGTGGAAACACCATATATTTT

d_call: .
v_call: TRBV29-1
clone_size: many
j_call: TRBJ2-2
cdr3_aa: CSVAARNTGELFF
cdr3_nt: TGCAGCGTTGCTGCTCGGAACACCGGGGAGCTGTTTTTT

d_call: .
v_call: TRBV29-1
clone_size: once
j_call: TRBJ2-2
cdr3_aa: CSVGMGSRSTGELLF
cdr3_nt: .

d_call: .
v_call: TRBV5-8
clone_size: many
j_call: TRBJ2-2
cdr3_aa: CASSFRAGNTGELFF
cdr3_nt: TGTGCCAGCAGCTTCCGTGCGGGGAACACCGGGGAGCTGTTTTTT

d_call: .
v_call: TRBV5-1
clone_size: many
j_call: TRBJ1-2
cdr3_aa: CASSLTRRYGYTF
cdr3_nt: TGCGCCAGCAGCTTGACGCGGCGCTATGGCTACACCTTC

d_call: .
v_call: TRBV20-1
clone_size: .
j_call: TRBJ2-7
cdr3_aa: CSAPSTTLSTDYEQYF
cdr3_nt: TGCAGTGCTCCTTCGACAACGCTCAGCACAGACTACGAGCAGTACTTC

d_call: .
v_call: TRBV20-1
clone_size: medium-sized
j_call: TRBJ2-7
cdr3_aa: CSARGGISYEQYF
cdr3_nt: TGCAGTGCTAGAGGGGGTATATCCTACGAGCAGTACTTC

d_call: TRBD2
v_call: TRBV12-3/TRBV12-4
clone_size: .
j_call: TRBJ2-7
cdr3_aa: CASTPGGRAVEQYF
cdr3_nt: TGTGCCAGCACCCCCGGAGGGAGGGCTGTCGAGCAGTACTTC

d_call: .
v_call: TRBV7-2
clone_size: .
j_call: TRBJ1-4
cdr3_aa: CASSLTWGYRDRNEKLFF
cdr3_nt: TGTGCCAGCAGCTTGACATGGGGATACCGGGATCGGAATGAAAAACTGTTTTTT

d_call: .
v_call: TRBV24-1
clone_size: .
j_call: TRBJ2-7
cdr3_aa: CATSGSGQIGEQYF
cdr3_nt: TGTGCCACCAGTGGATCGGGTCAGATCGGCGAGCAGTACTTC

d_call: .
v_call: TRBV29-1
clone_size: many
j_call: TRBJ2-5
cdr3_aa: CSVAGQGQETQYF
cdr3_nt: TGCAGCGTTGCAGGGCAGGGCCAAGAGACCCAGTACTTC

d_call: .
v_call: TRBV9
clone_size: few
j_call: TRBJ2-5
cdr3_aa: CASSGGPQGETQYF
cdr3_nt: TGTGCCAGCAGCGGCGGGCCCCAGGGGGAGACCCAGTACTTC

d_call: .
v_call: TRBV9
clone_size: .
j_call: TRBJ1-1
cdr3_aa: CASSSRGRNEAFF
cdr3_nt: TGTGCCAGCAGCTCCCGGGGGCGCAATGAAGCTTTCTTT

d_call: TRBD1
v_call: TRBV11-2
clone_size: once
j_call: TRBJ1-3
cdr3_aa: CASSLAFRDRSGNTIYF
cdr3_nt: TGTGCCAGCAGCTTAGCCTTTAGGGACAGGTCTGGAAACACCATATATTTT

d_call: .
v_call: TRBV9
clone_size: .
j_call: TRBJ1-1
cdr3_aa: CASSVGGAAEAFF
cdr3_nt: TGTGCCAGCAGCGTAGGAGGGGCGGCTGAAGCTTTCTTT

d_call: .
v_call: TRBV19
clone_size: many
j_call: TRBJ2-7
cdr3_aa: CASSIKAGYEQYF
cdr3_nt: TGTGCCAGTAGTATTAAAGCCGGCTACGAGCAGTACTTC

d_call: .
v_call: TRBV24-1
clone_size: many
j_call: TRBJ1-1
cdr3_aa: CATSDLGKEAFF
cdr3_nt: TGTGCCACCAGTGATTTAGGGAAGGAAGCTTTCTTT

d_call: .
v_call: TRBV24-1
clone_size: few
j_call: TRBJ2-2
cdr3_aa: CATSDLANTGELFF
cdr3_nt: TGTGCCACCAGTGATTTGGCGAACACCGGGGAGCTGTTTTTT

d_call: TRBD2
v_call: TRBV20-1
clone_size: .
j_call: TRBJ2-5
cdr3_aa: CSAREARGGQETQYF
cdr3_nt: TGCAGTGCTAGAGAGGCCCGGGGGGGGCAAGAGACCCAGTACTTC

d_call: .
v_call: TRBV20-1
clone_size: few
j_call: TRBJ2-6
cdr3_aa: CSASGAPDSGANVLTF
cdr3_nt: TGCAGTGCTAGTGGTGCCCCTGATTCTGGGGCCAACGTCCTGACTTTC

d_call: .
v_call: TRBV10-2
clone_size: many
j_call: TRBJ1-5
cdr3_aa: CASSESHSNQPQHF
cdr3_nt: TGCGCCAGCAGTGAGTCCCATAGCAATCAGCCCCAGCATTTT

d_call: TRBD1
v_call: TRBV9
clone_size: .
j_call: TRBJ1-2
cdr3_aa: CASSATGTGEGYTF
cdr3_nt: TGTGCCAGCAGCGCGACCGGGACAGGGGAAGGCTACACCTTC

d_call: TRBD1
v_call: TRBV24-1
clone_size: .
j_call: TRBJ2-7
cdr3_aa: CATSGTGQGGPYEQYF
cdr3_nt: TGTGCCACCAGTGGAACGGGACAGGGAGGACCCTACGAGCAGTACTTC

d_call: TRBD2
v_call: TRBV20-1
clone_size: medium-sized
j_call: TRBJ2-7
cdr3_aa: CSARIPWTSGAYEQYF
cdr3_nt: TGCAGTGCTAGAATCCCTTGGACTAGCGGGGCCTACGAGCAGTACTTC

d_call: TRBD2
v_call: TRBV3-1
clone_size: .
j_call: TRBJ2-5
cdr3_aa: CASSHGVGGRVGETQYF
cdr3_nt: TGTGCCAGCAGCCACGGAGTGGGCGGGAGGGTAGGGGAGACCCAGTACTTC

d_call: .
v_call: TRBV2
clone_size: .
j_call: TRBJ1-2
cdr3_aa: CAGSLQGSNYGYTF
cdr3_nt: TGTGCCGGCAGCCTACAGGGTTCGAACTATGGCTACACCTTC

d_call: .
v_call: TRBV28
clone_size: many
j_call: TRBJ2-7
cdr3_aa: CASSLGGGGALSYEQYF
cdr3_nt: TGTGCCAGCAGTTTAGGGGGCGGTGGGGCCCTCTCCTACGAGCAGTACTTC

d_call: .
v_call: TRBV20-1
clone_size: few
j_call: TRBJ2-5
cdr3_aa: CSARDRLGETQYF
cdr3_nt: TGCAGTGCTAGAGATCGTCTTGGAGAGACCCAGTACTTC

d_call: .
v_call: TRBV2
clone_size: .
j_call: TRBJ2-7
cdr3_aa: CASNIGGAPPCSYEQYF
cdr3_nt: TGTGCCAGCAATATCGGGGGTGCACCTCCGTGCTCCTACGAGCAGTACTTC

d_call: TRBD1
v_call: TRBV2
clone_size: .
j_call: TRBJ2-5
cdr3_aa: CASRAGTGGAETQYF
cdr3_nt: TGTGCCAGCAGGGCCGGGACAGGGGGCGCGGAGACCCAGTACTTC

d_call: TRBD1
v_call: TRBV11-3
clone_size: few
j_call: TRBJ2-7
cdr3_aa: CASSTRDTGVHEQYF
cdr3_nt: TGTGCCAGCAGCACTCGGGACACAGGGGTTCACGAGCAGTACTTC

d_call: .
v_call: TRBV2
clone_size: few
j_call: TRBJ2-7
cdr3_aa: CASSSRGHNSYEQYF
cdr3_nt: TGTGCCAGCAGTTCGCGGGGACATAACTCCTACGAGCAGTACTTC

d_call: .
v_call: TRBV29-1
clone_size: .
j_call: TRBJ2-7
cdr3_aa: CSVEFWEREEQYF
cdr3_nt: TGCAGCGTTGAGTTTTGGGAGCGAGAGGAGCAGTACTTC